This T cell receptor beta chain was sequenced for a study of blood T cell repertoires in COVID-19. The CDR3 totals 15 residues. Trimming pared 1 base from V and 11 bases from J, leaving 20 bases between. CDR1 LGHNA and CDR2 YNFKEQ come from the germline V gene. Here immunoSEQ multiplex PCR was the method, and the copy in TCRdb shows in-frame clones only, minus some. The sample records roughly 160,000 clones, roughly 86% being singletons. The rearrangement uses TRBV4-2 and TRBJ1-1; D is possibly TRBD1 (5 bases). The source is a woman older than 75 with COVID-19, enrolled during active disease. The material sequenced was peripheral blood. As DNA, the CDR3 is TGTGCCAGCAGCCAAGGGGGCAGACAGACCCTCGAGGCTTTCTTT. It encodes CASSQGGRQTLEAFF.